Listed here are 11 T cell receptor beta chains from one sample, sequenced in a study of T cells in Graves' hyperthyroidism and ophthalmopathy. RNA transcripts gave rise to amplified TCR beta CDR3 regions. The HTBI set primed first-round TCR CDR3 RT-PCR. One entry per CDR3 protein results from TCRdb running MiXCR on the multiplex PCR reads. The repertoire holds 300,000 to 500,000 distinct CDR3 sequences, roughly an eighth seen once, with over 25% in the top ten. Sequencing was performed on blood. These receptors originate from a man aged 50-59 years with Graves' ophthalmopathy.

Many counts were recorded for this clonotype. The CDR3 DNA is TGTGCCAGCAGTTTATTGATGCGGGAGGGCCCAGATACGCAGTATTTT. Its protein is CASSLLMREGPDTQYF. The genes are TRBV12-3 or TRBV12-4 and TRBJ2-3; 9 bases are shared with TRBD2. J gave up 4 bases and V 2 bases, and 7 bases lay outside the gene matches. This CDR3 comprises 16 residues.

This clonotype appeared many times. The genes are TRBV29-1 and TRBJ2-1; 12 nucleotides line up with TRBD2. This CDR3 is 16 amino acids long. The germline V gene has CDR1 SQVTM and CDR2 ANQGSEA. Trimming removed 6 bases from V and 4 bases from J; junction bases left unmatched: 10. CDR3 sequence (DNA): TGCAGCGTGGACCAGACTAGCGGGAGTATGTACAATGAGCAGTTCTTC. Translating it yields CSVDQTSGSMYNEQFF.

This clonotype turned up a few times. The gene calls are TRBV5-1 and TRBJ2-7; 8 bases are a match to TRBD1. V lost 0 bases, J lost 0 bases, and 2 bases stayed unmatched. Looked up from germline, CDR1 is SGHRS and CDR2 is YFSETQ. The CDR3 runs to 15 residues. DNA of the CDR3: TGCGCCAGCAGCTTGGAGGACAGGGCCTCCTACGAGCAGTACTTC. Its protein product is CASSLEDRASYEQYF.

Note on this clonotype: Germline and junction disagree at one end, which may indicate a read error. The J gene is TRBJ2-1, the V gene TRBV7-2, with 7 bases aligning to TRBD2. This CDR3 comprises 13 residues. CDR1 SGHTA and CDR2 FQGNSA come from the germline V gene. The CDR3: CASRLGGRAVQFF. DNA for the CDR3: TGTGCCAGCCGCTTAGGTGGGAGGGCCGTTCAGTTCTTC.

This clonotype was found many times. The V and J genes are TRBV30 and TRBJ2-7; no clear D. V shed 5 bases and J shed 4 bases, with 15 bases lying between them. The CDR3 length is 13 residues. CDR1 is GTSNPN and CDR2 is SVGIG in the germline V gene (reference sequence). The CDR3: CAWLSNPEYEQYF. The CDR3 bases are TGTGCCTGGCTGAGCAACCCAGAATACGAGCAGTACTTC. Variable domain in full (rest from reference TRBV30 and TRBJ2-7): SQTIHQWPATLVQPVGSPLSLECTVEGTSNPNLYWYRQAAGRGLQLLFYSVGIGQISSEVPQNLSASRPQDRQFILSSKKLLLSDSGFYLCAWLSNPEYEQYFGPGTRLTVT.

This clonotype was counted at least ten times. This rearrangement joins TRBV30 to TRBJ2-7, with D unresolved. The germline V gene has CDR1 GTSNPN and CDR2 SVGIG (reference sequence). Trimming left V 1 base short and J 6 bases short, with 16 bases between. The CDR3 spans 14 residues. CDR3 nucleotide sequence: TGTGCCTGGAGTGCCTCGTTTTTTGGGGTCGAGCAGTACTTC. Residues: CAWSASFFGVEQYF.

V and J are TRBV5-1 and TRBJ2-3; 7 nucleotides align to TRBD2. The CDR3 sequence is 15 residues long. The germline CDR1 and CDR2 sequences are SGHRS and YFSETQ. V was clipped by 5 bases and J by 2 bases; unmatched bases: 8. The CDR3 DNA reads TGCGCCAGCAGGGGGGGGGACCGAAACACAGATACGCAGTATTTT. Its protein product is CASRGGDRNTDTQYF.

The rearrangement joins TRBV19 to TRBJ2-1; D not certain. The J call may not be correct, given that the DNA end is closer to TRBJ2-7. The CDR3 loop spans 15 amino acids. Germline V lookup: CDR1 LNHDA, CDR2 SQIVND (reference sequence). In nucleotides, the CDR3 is TGTGCCAGTAGTATAGACCAATTTCGGTCCAATGAGCAGTACTTC. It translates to CASSIDQFRSNEQYF.

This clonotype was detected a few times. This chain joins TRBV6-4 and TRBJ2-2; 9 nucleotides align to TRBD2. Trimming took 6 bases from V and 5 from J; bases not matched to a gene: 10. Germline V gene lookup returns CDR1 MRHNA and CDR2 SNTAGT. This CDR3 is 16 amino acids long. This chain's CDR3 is CASSVLLAGGTGELFF. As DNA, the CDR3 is TGTGCCAGCAGCGTGCTACTAGCGGGTGGAACCGGGGAGCTGTTTTTT.

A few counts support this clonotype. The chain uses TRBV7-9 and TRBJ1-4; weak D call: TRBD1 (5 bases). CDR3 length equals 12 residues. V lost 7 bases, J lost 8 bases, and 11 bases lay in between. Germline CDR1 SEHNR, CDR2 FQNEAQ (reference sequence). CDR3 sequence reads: CASTRVQEKLFF. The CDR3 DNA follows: TGTGCCAGCACCAGGGTCCAGGAAAAACTGTTTTTT. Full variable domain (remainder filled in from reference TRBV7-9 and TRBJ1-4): DTGVSQNPRHKITKRGQNVTFRCDPISEHNRLYWYRQTLGQGPEFLTYFQNEAQLEKSRLLSDRFSAERPKGSFSTLEIQRTEQGDSAMYLCASTRVQEKLFFGSGTQLSVL.

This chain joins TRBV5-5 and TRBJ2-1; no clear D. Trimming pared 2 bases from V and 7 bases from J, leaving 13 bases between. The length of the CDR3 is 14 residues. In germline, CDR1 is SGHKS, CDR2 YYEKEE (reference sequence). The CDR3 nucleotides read TGTGCCAGCAGCTTAGCCGCGGCTAGAAATGAGCAGTTCTTC. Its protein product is CASSLAAARNEQFF.